This T cell receptor (beta chain) was sequenced for a study of cytomegalovirus exposure and HLA in healthy donors. Study-wide results and limits: Reports indicate that TCR beta sequences accurately predicted the HLA-A and HLA-B alleles of most subjects. Later analysis identified several of the most significant clusters that appeared linked to common viral pathogens. Sequencing likely produced, as an artifact, a cluster of highly shared sequence variants. CMV serostatus was the sole immune exposure information available.

In the PCR, 60 Vbeta and 13 Jbeta primers were used. TCRdb's copy holds only in-frame clones and misses some; the assay was immunoSEQ multiplex PCR. The sample holds 100,000 to 150,000 clones, 76% seen once. With regard to this clone: What it recognizes is unknown.

The length of the CDR3 is 15 residues. Germline CDR1 MGHRA, CDR2 YSYEKL. J gave up 6 bases and V 1 base, and 6 bases lay outside the gene matches. What was sequenced was PBMCs. V and J are TRBV4-1 and TRBJ1-5, with 7 positions matching TRBD1. This clonotype was sampled from a man aged 50-60 years in good health and CMV-seronegative. The CDR3 DNA sequence: TGCGCCAGCAGCCAAGTGTCAGGGGGGAGTCAGCCCCAGCATTTT. Translated: CASSQVSGGSQPQHF.